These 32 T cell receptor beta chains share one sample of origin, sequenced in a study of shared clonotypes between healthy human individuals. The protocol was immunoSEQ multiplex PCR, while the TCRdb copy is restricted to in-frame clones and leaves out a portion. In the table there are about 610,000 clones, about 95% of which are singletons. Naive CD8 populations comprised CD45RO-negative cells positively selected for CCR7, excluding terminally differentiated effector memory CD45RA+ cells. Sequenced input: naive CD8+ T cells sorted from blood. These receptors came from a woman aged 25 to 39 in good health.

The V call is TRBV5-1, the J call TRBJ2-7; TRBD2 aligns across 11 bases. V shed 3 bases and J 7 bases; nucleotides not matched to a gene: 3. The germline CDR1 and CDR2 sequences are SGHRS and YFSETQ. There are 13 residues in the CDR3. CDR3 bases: TGCGCCAGCAGCTATAGCGGGAGGGAGGAGCAGTACTTC. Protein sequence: CASSYSGREEQYF. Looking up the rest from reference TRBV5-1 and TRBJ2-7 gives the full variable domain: KAGVTQTPRYLIKTRGQQVTLSCSPISGHRSVSWYQQTPGQGLQFLFEYFSETQRNKGNFPGRFSGRQFSNSRSEMNVSTLELGDSALYLCASSYSGREEQYFGPGTRLTVT.

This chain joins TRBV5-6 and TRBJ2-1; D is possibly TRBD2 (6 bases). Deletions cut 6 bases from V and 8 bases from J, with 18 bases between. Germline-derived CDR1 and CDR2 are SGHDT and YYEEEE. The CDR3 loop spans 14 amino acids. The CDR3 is CASNYPTSPDEQFF. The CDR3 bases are TGTGCCAGCAACTACCCGACTAGTCCCGATGAGCAGTTCTTC.

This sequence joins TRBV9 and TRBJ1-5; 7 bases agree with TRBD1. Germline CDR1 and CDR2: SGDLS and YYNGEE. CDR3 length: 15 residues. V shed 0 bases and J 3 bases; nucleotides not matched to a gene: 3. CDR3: CASSVEGQNNQPQHF. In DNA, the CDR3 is TGTGCCAGCAGCGTAGAGGGACAGAACAATCAGCCCCAGCATTTT. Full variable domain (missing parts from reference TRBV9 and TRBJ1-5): DSGVTQTPKHLITATGQRVTLRCSPRSGDLSVYWYQQSLDQGLQFLIQYYNGEERAKGNILERFSAQQFPDLHSELNLSSLELGDSALYFCASSVEGQNNQPQHFGDGTRLSIL.

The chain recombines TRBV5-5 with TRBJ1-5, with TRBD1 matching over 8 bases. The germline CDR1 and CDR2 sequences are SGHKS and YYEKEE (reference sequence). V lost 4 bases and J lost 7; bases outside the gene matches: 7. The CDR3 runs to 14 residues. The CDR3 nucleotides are TGTGCCAGCAGCACCGGGACAGGACCCCAGCCCCAGCATTTT. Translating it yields CASSTGTGPQPQHF.

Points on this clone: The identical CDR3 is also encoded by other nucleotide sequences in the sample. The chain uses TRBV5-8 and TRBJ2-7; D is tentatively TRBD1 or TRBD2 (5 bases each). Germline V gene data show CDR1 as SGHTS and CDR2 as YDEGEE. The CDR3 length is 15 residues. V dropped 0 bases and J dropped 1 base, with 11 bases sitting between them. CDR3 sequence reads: CASSLAGTVSYEQYF. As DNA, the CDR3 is TGTGCCAGCAGCTTGGCCGGGACGGTGTCCTACGAGCAGTACTTC.

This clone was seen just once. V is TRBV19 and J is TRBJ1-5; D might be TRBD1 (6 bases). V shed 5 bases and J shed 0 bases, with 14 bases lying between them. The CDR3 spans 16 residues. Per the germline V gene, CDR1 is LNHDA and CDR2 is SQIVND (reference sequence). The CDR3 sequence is CASSWGQGTSNQPQHF. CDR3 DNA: TGTGCCAGTAGTTGGGGGCAGGGGACTAGCAATCAGCCCCAGCATTTT.

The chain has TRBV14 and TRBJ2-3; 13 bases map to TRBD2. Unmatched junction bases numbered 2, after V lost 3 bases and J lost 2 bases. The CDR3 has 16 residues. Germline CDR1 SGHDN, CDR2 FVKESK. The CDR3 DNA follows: TGTGCCAGCAGCCACGGACTAGCGGGGGACACAGATACGCAGTATTTT. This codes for CASSHGLAGDTDTQYF.

This CDR3 reads CASSRMELAGLSTDTQYF. The DNA of the CDR3 is TGCGCCAGCAGTAGGATGGAACTAGCGGGACTTAGCACAGATACGCAGTATTTT. V is TRBV5-1 and J is TRBJ2-3, with 10 bases that match TRBD2. CDR1 is SGHRS and CDR2 is YFSETQ in the germline V gene. The CDR3 runs 18 residues. V lost 5 bases and J lost 0; bases outside the gene matches: 12. Looking up the rest from reference TRBV5-1 and TRBJ2-3 gives the full variable domain: KAGVTQTPRYLIKTRGQQVTLSCSPISGHRSVSWYQQTPGQGLQFLFEYFSETQRNKGNFPGRFSGRQFSNSRSEMNVSTLELGDSALYLCASSRMELAGLSTDTQYFGPGTRLTVL.

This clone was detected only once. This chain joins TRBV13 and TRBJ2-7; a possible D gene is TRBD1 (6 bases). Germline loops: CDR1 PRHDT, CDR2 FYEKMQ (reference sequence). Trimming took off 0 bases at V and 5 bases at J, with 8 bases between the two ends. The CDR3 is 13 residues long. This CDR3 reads CASSLGGGDEQYF. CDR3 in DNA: TGTGCCAGCAGCTTAGGTGGGGGCGACGAGCAGTACTTC.

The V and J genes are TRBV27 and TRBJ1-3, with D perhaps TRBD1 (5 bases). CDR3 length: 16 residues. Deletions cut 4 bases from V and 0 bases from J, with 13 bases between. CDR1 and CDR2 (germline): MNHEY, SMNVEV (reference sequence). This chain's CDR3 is CASSSRTPYSGNTIYF. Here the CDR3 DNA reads TGTGCCAGCAGTTCAAGGACACCTTACTCTGGAAACACCATATATTTT.

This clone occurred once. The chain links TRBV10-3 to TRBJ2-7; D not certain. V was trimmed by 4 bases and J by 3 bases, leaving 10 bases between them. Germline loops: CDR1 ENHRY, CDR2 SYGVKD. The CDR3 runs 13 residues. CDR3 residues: CAISGEDFYEQYF. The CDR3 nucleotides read TGTGCCATCAGTGGCGAGGATTTCTACGAGCAGTACTTC.

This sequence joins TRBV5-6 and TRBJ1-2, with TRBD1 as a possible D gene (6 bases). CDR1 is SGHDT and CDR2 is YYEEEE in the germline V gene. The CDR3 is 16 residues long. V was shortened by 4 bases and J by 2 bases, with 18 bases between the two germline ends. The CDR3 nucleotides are TGTGCCAGCAGCCTACCCTCGGAAGGGGGAAACTATGGCTACACCTTC. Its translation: CASSLPSEGGNYGYTF.

The CDR3 coding sequence is TGTGCCAGCAGTGTGAGACAGGGCGATAACTATGGCTACACCTTC. Translating it yields CASSVRQGDNYGYTF. The rearrangement uses TRBV6-1 and TRBJ1-2; 7 bases match TRBD1. This CDR3 comprises 15 residues. Germline CDR1 reads MNHNS; CDR2 reads SASEGT. The V gene end was trimmed by 4 bases and the J gene end by 1 base; junction bases not matched to a gene: 6.

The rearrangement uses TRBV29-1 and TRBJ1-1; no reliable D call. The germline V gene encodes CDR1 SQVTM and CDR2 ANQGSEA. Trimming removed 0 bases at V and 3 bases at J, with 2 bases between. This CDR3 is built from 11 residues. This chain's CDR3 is CSVEDYTEAFF. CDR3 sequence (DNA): TGCAGCGTTGAAGATTACACTGAAGCTTTCTTT.

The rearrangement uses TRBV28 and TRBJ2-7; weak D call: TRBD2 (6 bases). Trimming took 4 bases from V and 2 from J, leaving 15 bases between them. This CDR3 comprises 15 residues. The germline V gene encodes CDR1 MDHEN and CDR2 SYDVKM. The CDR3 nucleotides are TGTGCCAGCAGTTCCACGGCGCGGGGAACCTACGAGCAGTACTTC. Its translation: CASSSTARGTYEQYF.

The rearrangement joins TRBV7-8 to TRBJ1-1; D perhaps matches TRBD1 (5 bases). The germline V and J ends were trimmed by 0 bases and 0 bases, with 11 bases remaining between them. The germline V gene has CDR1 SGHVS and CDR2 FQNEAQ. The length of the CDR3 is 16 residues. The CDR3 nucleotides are TGTGCCAGCAGCTTAGCGTTGGGGGATTTGAACACTGAAGCTTTCTTT. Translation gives CASSLALGDLNTEAFF.

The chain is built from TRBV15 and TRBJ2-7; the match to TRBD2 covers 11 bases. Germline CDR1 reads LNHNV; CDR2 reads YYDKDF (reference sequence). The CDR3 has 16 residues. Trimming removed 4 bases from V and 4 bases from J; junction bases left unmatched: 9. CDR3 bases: TGTGCCACCAGCATATTTCCTAGCGGGAGGAAGTACGAGCAGTACTTC. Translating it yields CATSIFPSGRKYEQYF. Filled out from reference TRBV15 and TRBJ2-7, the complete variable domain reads DAMVIQNPRYQVTQFGKPVTLSCSQTLNHNVMYWYQQKSSQAPKLLFHYYDKDFNNEADTPDNFQSRRPNTSFCFLDIRSPGLGDTAMYLCATSIFPSGRKYEQYFGPGTRLTVT.

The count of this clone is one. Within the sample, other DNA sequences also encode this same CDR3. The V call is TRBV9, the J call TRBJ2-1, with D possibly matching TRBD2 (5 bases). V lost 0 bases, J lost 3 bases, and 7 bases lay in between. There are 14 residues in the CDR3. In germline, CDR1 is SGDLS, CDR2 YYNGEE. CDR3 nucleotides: TGTGCCAGCAGCGTAGTTGGAGGCTACAATGAGCAGTTCTTC. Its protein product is CASSVVGGYNEQFF.

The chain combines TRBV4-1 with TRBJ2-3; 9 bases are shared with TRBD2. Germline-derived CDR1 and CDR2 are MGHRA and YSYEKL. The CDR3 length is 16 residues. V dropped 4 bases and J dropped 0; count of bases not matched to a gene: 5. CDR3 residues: CASSRKREASTDTQYF. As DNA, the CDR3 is TGCGCCAGCAGCCGGAAGCGGGAGGCCAGCACAGATACGCAGTATTTT.

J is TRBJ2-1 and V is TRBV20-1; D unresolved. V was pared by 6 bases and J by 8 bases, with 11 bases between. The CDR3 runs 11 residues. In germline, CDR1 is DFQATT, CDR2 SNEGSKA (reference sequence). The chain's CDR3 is CSATFGDEQFF. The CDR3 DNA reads TGCAGTGCCACCTTTGGAGATGAGCAGTTCTTC.

The CDR3 DNA reads TGCAGCGTTGCCGGGGACTATGGCTACACCTTC. Translation: CSVAGDYGYTF. The chain couples TRBV29-1 to TRBJ1-2, with D unresolved. CDR1 is SQVTM and CDR2 is ANQGSEA in the germline V gene. This CDR3 comprises 11 residues. Trimming pared 4 bases from V and 3 bases from J, leaving 6 bases between.

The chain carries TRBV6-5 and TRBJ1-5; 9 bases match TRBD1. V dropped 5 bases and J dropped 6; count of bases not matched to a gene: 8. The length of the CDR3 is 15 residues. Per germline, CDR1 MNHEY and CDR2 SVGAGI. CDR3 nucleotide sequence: TGTGCCAGCAGTGCCAACACAGGGGGCGTTCAGCCCCAGCATTTT. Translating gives CASSANTGGVQPQHF.

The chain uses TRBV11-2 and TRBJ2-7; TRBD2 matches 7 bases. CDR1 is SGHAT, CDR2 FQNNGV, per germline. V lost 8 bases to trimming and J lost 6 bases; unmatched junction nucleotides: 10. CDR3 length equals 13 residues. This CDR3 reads CASLGGKGSEQYF. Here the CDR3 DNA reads TGTGCCAGCCTGGGGGGGAAAGGAAGCGAGCAGTACTTC.

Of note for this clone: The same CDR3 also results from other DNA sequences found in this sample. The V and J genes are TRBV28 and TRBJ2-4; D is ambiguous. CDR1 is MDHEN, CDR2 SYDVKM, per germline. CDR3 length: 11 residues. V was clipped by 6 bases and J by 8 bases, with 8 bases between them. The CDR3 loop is CASSPRDIQYF. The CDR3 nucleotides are TGTGCCAGCAGCCCTAGGGACATTCAGTACTTC.

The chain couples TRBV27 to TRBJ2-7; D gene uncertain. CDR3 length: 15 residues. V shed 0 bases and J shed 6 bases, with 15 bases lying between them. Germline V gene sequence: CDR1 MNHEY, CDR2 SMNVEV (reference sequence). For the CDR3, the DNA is TGTGCCAGCAGTTTATCTGGGCAGCTATTGGGCGAGCAGTACTTC. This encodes CASSLSGQLLGEQYF.

The CDR3 DNA reads as TGTGCCAGCAGCTCCCTCGGACGGAGGAGAAGCTCTGGGGCCAACGTCCTGACTTTC. Its protein is CASSSLGRRRSSGANVLTF. J is TRBJ2-6 and V is TRBV7-2, with a tentative D call TRBD2 (5 bases). The V gene's germline CDR1 is SGHTA and CDR2 FQGNSA. The CDR3 is made up of 19 amino acids. The V end lost 4 bases, the J end lost 0 bases, and 19 bases lay between the germline ends. Using reference TRBV7-2 and TRBJ2-6 for the parts outside the CDR3, the full variable domain is GAGVSQSPSNKVTEKGKDVELRCDPISGHTALYWYRQSLGQGLEFLIYFQGNSAPDKSGLPSDRFSAERTGGSVSTLTIQRTQQEDSAVYLCASSSLGRRRSSGANVLTFGAGSRLTVL.

The CDR3 region is CSVQDSPYEQYF. CDR3 nucleotides: TGCAGCGTGCAGGACAGCCCCTACGAGCAGTACTTC. The chain recombines TRBV29-1 with TRBJ2-7; a possible D gene is TRBD1 (6 bases). CDR3 length equals 12 residues. V was cut by 6 bases and J by 2 bases, with 11 bases left in between. Per the germline V gene, CDR1 is SQVTM and CDR2 is ANQGSEA.

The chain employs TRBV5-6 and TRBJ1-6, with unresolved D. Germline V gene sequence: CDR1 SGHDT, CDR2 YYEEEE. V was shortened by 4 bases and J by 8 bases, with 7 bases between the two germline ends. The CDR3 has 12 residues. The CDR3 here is CASSADYSPLHF. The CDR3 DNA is TGTGCCAGCAGCGCAGACTATTCACCCCTCCACTTT.

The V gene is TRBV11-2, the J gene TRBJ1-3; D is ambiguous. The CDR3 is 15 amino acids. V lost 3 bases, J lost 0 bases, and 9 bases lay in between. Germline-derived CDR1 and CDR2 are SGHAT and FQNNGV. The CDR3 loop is CASSLTKSSGNTIYF. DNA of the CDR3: TGTGCCAGCAGCTTGACGAAGAGCTCTGGAAACACCATATATTTT. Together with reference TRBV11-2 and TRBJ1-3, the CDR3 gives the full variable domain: EAGVAQSPRYKIIEKRQSVAFWCNPISGHATLYWYQQILGQGPKLLIQFQNNGVVDDSQLPKDRFSAERLKGVDSTLKIQPAKLEDSAVYLCASSLTKSSGNTIYFGEGSWLTVV.

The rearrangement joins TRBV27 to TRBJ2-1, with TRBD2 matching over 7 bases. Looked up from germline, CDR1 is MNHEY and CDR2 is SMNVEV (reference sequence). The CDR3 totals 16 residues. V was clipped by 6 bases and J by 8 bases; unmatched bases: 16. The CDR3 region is CASRLVAGPVFYEQFF. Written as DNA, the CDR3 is TGTGCCAGCAGACTCGTAGCGGGCCCTGTTTTCTATGAGCAGTTCTTC.

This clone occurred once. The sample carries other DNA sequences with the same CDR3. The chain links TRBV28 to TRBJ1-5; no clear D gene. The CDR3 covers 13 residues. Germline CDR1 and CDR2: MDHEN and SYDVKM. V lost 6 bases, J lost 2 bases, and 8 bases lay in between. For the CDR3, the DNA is TGTGCCAGCAGGGGATTCGGCAATCAGCCCCAGCATTTT. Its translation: CASRGFGNQPQHF.

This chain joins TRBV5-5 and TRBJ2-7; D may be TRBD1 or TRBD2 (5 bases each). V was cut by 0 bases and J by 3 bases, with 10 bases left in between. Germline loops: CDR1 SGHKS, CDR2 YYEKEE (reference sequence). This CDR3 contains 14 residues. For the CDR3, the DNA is TGTGCCAGCAGCTTGGAGGGACGCTACTACGAGCAGTACTTC. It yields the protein CASSLEGRYYEQYF.